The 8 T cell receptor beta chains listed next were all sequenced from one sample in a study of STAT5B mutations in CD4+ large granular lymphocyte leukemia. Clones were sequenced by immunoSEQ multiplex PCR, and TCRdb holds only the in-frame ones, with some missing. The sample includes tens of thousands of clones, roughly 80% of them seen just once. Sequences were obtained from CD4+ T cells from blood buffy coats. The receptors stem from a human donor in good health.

The CDR3 DNA sequence: TGTGCCATCAGTGTGAGACAGGGGGAAGAGACCCAGTACTTC. Amino acids: CAISVRQGEETQYF. This rearrangement joins TRBV10-3 to TRBJ2-5; 9 bases are a match to TRBD1. Germline lookup yields CDR1 ENHRY and CDR2 SYGVKD. The trim removed 4 bases at V and 3 bases at J, leaving 3 bases unmatched. The CDR3 runs 14 residues.

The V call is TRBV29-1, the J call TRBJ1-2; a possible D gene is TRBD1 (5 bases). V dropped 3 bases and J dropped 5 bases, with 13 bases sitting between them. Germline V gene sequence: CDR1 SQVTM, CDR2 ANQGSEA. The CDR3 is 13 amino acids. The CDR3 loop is CSVEGPDIYGYTF. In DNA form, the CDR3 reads TGCAGCGTTGAGGGCCCGGACATATATGGCTACACCTTC.

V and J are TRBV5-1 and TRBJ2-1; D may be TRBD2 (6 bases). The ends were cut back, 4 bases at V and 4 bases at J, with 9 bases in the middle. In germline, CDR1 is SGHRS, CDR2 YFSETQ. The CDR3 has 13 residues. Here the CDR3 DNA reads TGCGCCAGCAGCGGGGGACTTTACAATGAGCAGTTCTTC. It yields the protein CASSGGLYNEQFF.

CDR3 in DNA: TGTGCCAGCACCCAAACAGCAGTGAACACTGAAGCTTTCTTT. Its translation: CASTQTAVNTEAFF. The gene calls are TRBV7-9 and TRBJ1-1; D is uncertain. Trimming removed 7 bases at V and 0 bases at J, with 12 bases between. The germline gives CDR1 SEHNR, CDR2 FQNEAQ (reference sequence). The CDR3 runs 14 residues.

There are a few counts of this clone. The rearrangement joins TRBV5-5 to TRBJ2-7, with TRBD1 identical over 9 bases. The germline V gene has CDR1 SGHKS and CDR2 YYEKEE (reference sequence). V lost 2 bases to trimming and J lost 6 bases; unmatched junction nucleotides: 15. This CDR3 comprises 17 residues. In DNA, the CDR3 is TGTGCCAGCAGCTTATCATACCCGGGACAGGGATCCGCCGAGCAGTACTTC. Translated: CASSLSYPGQGSAEQYF. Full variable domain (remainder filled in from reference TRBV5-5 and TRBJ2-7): DAGVTQSPTHLIKTRGQQVTLRCSPISGHKSVSWYQQVLGQGPQFIFQYYEKEERGRGNFPDRFSARQFPNYSSELNVNALLLGDSALYLCASSLSYPGQGSAEQYFGPGTRLTVT.

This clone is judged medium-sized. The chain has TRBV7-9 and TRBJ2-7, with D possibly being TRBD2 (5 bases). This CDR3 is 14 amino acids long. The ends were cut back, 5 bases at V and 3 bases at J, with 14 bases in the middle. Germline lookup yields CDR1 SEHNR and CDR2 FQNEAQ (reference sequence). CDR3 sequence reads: CASSDDGGRYEQYF. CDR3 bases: TGTGCCAGCAGCGACGACGGAGGCCGCTACGAGCAGTACTTC.

In DNA form, the CDR3 reads TGTGCCAGTAGCGGGAGGGCCGGGTACGAGCAGTACTTC. Its translation is CASSGRAGYEQYF. The chain joins TRBV19 to TRBJ2-7, with 8 bases fitting TRBD2. The CDR3 sequence is 13 residues long. V was pared by 6 bases and J by 4 bases, with 5 bases of the junction left unmatched. Germline CDR1 LNHDA, CDR2 SQIVND (reference sequence).

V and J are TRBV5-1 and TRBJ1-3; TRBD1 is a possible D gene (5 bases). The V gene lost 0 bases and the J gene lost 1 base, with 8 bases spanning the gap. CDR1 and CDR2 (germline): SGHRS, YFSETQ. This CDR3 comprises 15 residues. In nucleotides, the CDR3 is TGCGCCAGCAGCTTGGCGGGGGGTTCTGGAAACACCATATATTTT. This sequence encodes CASSLAGGSGNTIYF.